This T cell receptor (beta chain) was sequenced during a study of blood T cells in healthy people across ages. Donors were systemically healthy Caucasian individuals from Russia aged about 6 to 90 years. The CDR3 covers 15 residues. CDR1 SGHTA and CDR2 FQGNSA come from the germline V gene. Germline trimming cut 4 bases from V and 7 bases from J; bases unmatched to any gene: 13. As for this clonotype: Antigen: not known.

Overall study results and limits: Higher naive T cell percentage went strongly together with higher TCR beta diversity.

The second PCR ran about 6 to 11 cycles with a sample-barcoded 5' primer and J-beta primers. TCRdb re-analysed the 5' RACE reads in MiXCR, keeping a single row per CDR3 protein. The sample contains roughly 1.5 million distinct CDR3 sequences, roughly 43% of which appear only once. The rearrangement uses TRBV7-2 and TRBJ2-7; 7 nucleotides align to TRBD1. Sequenced material: blood. This clonotype originated in a woman aged 18-29 years in good health. Written as DNA, the CDR3 is TGTGCCAGCAGCTCCGGACAGGCTACCTCTTGGGAGCAGTACTTC. Translated: CASSSGQATSWEQYF. Full variable domain (missing parts from reference TRBV7-2 and TRBJ2-7): GAGVSQSPSNKVTEKGKDVELRCDPISGHTALYWYRQSLGQGLEFLIYFQGNSAPDKSGLPSDRFSAERTGGSVSTLTIQRTQQEDSAVYLCASSSGQATSWEQYFGPGTRLTVT.